A selection of T cell receptor beta chains follows, all from one sample in a study of CD8+CD57+ T cells in acquired aplastic anemia. TCRdb ran MiXCR on the reads and lists one entry per CDR3 protein. This repertoire shows 200,000 to 250,000 distinct CDR3 sequences, around 60% found once; its top ten account for over 25%. Sequenced: sorted CD4+, CD8+, or CD8+CD57+ T cells (not recorded which) from PBMCs. The receptors were gathered from a human donor in good health. Both conserved end residues are part of each CDR3. The D gene is left open where the match is weak. Only part of the rows carry a size: once, few, many, or a class if the clone is expanded.

d_gene: TRBD2; v_gene: TRBV9; abundance: .; j_gene: TRBJ2-3; CDR3nt: TGTGCCAGCAGCGTAGGGAACGGGGGGGCAACAGATACGCAGTATTTT; CDR3aa: CASSVGNGGATDTQYF
d_gene: .; v_gene: TRBV19; abundance: .; j_gene: TRBJ2-1; CDR3nt: TGTGCCAGTAGTATGAGCAGCCTTGGGAATGAGCAGTTCTTC; CDR3aa: CASSMSSLGNEQFF
d_gene: TRBD2; v_gene: TRBV7-6; abundance: .; j_gene: TRBJ2-7; CDR3nt: TGTGCCAGCAGCTTGTACGCGGGGGAATACGAGCAGTACTTC; CDR3aa: CASSLYAGEYEQYF
d_gene: .; v_gene: TRBV7-9; abundance: few; j_gene: TRBJ2-1; CDR3nt: TGTGCCCTAGGGGTGATGGGGGCCCATGAGCAGTTCTTC; CDR3aa: CALGVMGAHEQFF
d_gene: .; v_gene: TRBV10-3; abundance: .; j_gene: TRBJ1-5; CDR3nt: TGTGCCATCGCCCGGGACGGCAATCAGCCCCAGCATTTT; CDR3aa: CAIARDGNQPQHF
d_gene: TRBD1; v_gene: TRBV20-1; abundance: .; j_gene: TRBJ2-7; CDR3nt: TGCAGTGCAACCGGGACAGGGGGGACCTACGAGCAGTACTTC; CDR3aa: CSATGTGGTYEQYF
d_gene: .; v_gene: TRBV2; abundance: once; j_gene: TRBJ1-1; CDR3nt: TGTGCCAGCAGTGAAGAGCAGAACACTGAAGCTTTCTTT; CDR3aa: CASSEEQNTEAFF
d_gene: TRBD1; v_gene: TRBV6-5; abundance: .; j_gene: TRBJ2-5; CDR3nt: TGTGCCAGCAGCCCACTCACAGGGGGCGCGGGGGAGACCCAGTACTTC; CDR3aa: CASSPLTGGAGETQYF
d_gene: .; v_gene: TRBV9; abundance: .; j_gene: TRBJ2-6; CDR3nt: TGTGCCAGCGGCCCGCCTAGCTCTGGGGCCAACGTCCTGTCTTTC; CDR3aa: CASGPPSSGANVLSF
d_gene: TRBD2; v_gene: TRBV24-1; abundance: many; j_gene: TRBJ2-1; CDR3nt: TGTGCCACCAGTGATTTGCGAACTGATAGCGGGAGGCCAAGGTTCTTC; CDR3aa: CATSDLRTDSGRPRFF
d_gene: .; v_gene: TRBV5-1; abundance: .; j_gene: TRBJ1-1; CDR3nt: TGCGCCAGCAGCTTGGGTCAGGGACTACGGACTGAAGCTTTCTTT; CDR3aa: CASSLGQGLRTEAFF
d_gene: .; v_gene: TRBV7-7; abundance: once; j_gene: TRBJ2-7; CDR3nt: TGTGCCAGCAGCTTAGGAGATAGTCCCCACGAGCAGTACTTC; CDR3aa: CASSLGDSPHEQYF
d_gene: TRBD1; v_gene: TRBV24-1; abundance: .; j_gene: TRBJ2-2; CDR3nt: TGTGCCACGAAACAGGGGGCGAACACCGGGGAGCTGTTTTTT; CDR3aa: CATKQGANTGELFF
d_gene: TRBD1; v_gene: TRBV10-3; abundance: .; j_gene: TRBJ1-5; CDR3nt: TGTGCCACCAGCACCGGGACAGGGGAGGCCAGCAATCAGCCCCAGCATTTT; CDR3aa: CATSTGTGEASNQPQHF
d_gene: TRBD1; v_gene: TRBV25-1; abundance: .; j_gene: TRBJ2-1; CDR3nt: TGTGCCAGCAGTGATCCGGGACAGACTTTCAGTGAGCAGTTCTTC; CDR3aa: CASSDPGQTFSEQFF
d_gene: TRBD2; v_gene: TRBV9; abundance: .; j_gene: TRBJ2-7; CDR3nt: TGTGCCAGCACCGGACTAGCCGGGCGGTTGTACTTC; CDR3aa: CASTGLAGRLYF
d_gene: .; v_gene: TRBV7-2; abundance: few; j_gene: TRBJ1-2; CDR3nt: TGTGCCAGCAGCTTAAGGCAGGGCAATGGCTACACCTTC; CDR3aa: CASSLRQGNGYTF
d_gene: TRBD1; v_gene: TRBV5-8; abundance: .; j_gene: TRBJ1-1; CDR3nt: TGTGCCAGCAGCCCTCGAAGGGGGCGCACTGAAGCTTTCTTT; CDR3aa: CASSPRRGRTEAFF
d_gene: TRBD1; v_gene: TRBV19; abundance: .; j_gene: TRBJ1-1; CDR3nt: TGTGCCAGTAGTCAGGGGACAGGTCTTAGTACTGAAGCTTTCTTT; CDR3aa: CASSQGTGLSTEAFF
d_gene: TRBD1; v_gene: TRBV29-1; abundance: many; j_gene: TRBJ2-7; CDR3nt: TGCAGCGTTGGGGACAGCTTAGGCGAGCAGTACTTC; CDR3aa: CSVGDSLGEQYF
d_gene: TRBD2; v_gene: TRBV5-1; abundance: many; j_gene: TRBJ2-7; CDR3nt: TGCGCCAGCAGCTTGGTGGCGGGGGCCTACGAGCAGTACTTC; CDR3aa: CASSLVAGAYEQYF
d_gene: .; v_gene: TRBV2; abundance: .; j_gene: TRBJ1-2; CDR3nt: TGTGCCAGCAGTCGAGAGAGGGGTCAAGGCTACACCTTC; CDR3aa: CASSRERGQGYTF
d_gene: .; v_gene: TRBV7-9; abundance: .; j_gene: TRBJ2-1; CDR3nt: TGTGCCAGCAGCATCAGACAGGCAGGGGAAGTGATGAATGAGCAGTTCTTC; CDR3aa: CASSIRQAGEVMNEQFF
d_gene: .; v_gene: TRBV5-1; abundance: .; j_gene: TRBJ2-7; CDR3nt: TGCGCCAGCAGCTTGAAGCCAGATAGCTCCTACGAGCAGTACTTC; CDR3aa: CASSLKPDSSYEQYF
d_gene: .; v_gene: TRBV2; abundance: .; j_gene: TRBJ2-1; CDR3nt: TGTGCCAGCAGGGACGGGTCTCGAAACAATGAGCAGTTCTTC; CDR3aa: CASRDGSRNNEQFF
d_gene: .; v_gene: TRBV7-9; abundance: .; j_gene: TRBJ2-2; CDR3nt: TGTGCCAGCAACCTCTCCACCGGGGAGCTGTTTTTT; CDR3aa: CASNLSTGELFF
d_gene: TRBD1; v_gene: TRBV15; abundance: .; j_gene: TRBJ2-7; CDR3nt: TGTGCCACCAAGACAGGGGGCCTCTACGAGCAGTACTTC; CDR3aa: CATKTGGLYEQYF
d_gene: TRBD1; v_gene: TRBV29-1; abundance: .; j_gene: TRBJ2-7; CDR3nt: TGCAGCGTGACCGGGACAGCCTACTACGAGCAGTACTTC; CDR3aa: CSVTGTAYYEQYF
d_gene: .; v_gene: TRBV9; abundance: few; j_gene: TRBJ1-3; CDR3nt: TGTGCCAGCAGCGTAGGGACCTATGGAAACACCATATATTTT; CDR3aa: CASSVGTYGNTIYF
d_gene: TRBD2; v_gene: TRBV19; abundance: few; j_gene: TRBJ2-1; CDR3nt: TGTGCCAGTAGTACGACTAGCGGGGGGGCCAATGAGCAGTTCTTC; CDR3aa: CASSTTSGGANEQFF
d_gene: TRBD1; v_gene: TRBV20-1; abundance: .; j_gene: TRBJ1-3; CDR3nt: TGCAGTGCTAGAGAACAGGGGCTCTCTGGAAACACCATATATTTT; CDR3aa: CSAREQGLSGNTIYF
d_gene: TRBD2; v_gene: TRBV14; abundance: many; j_gene: TRBJ2-1; CDR3nt: TGTGCCAGCAGGCCCCCGGGGGGAAATGAGCAGTTCTTC; CDR3aa: CASRPPGGNEQFF
d_gene: TRBD2; v_gene: TRBV14; abundance: .; j_gene: TRBJ2-3; CDR3nt: TGTGCCAGCAGCCAATCTTGGACTAGCGGGAGGGCCAAGGATACGCAGTATTTT; CDR3aa: CASSQSWTSGRAKDTQYF
d_gene: .; v_gene: TRBV19; abundance: .; j_gene: TRBJ1-5; CDR3nt: TGTGCCAGTAGTCTGCAAAGCAATCAGCCCCAGCATTTT; CDR3aa: CASSLQSNQPQHF
d_gene: TRBD2; v_gene: TRBV9; abundance: .; j_gene: TRBJ2-5; CDR3nt: TGTGCCAGCAGCCCTAGCGGGGGGACCCAGTACTTC; CDR3aa: CASSPSGGTQYF
d_gene: .; v_gene: TRBV24-1; abundance: .; j_gene: TRBJ1-5; CDR3nt: TGTGCCACCAGTTCCCCAGGGGAGAGCAATCAGCCCCAGCATTTT; CDR3aa: CATSSPGESNQPQHF
d_gene: .; v_gene: TRBV4-1; abundance: few; j_gene: TRBJ1-5; CDR3nt: TGCGCCAGCAGCCAAATGGTACAGGGCCCTACTGGGAATCAGCCCCAGCATTTT; CDR3aa: CASSQMVQGPTGNQPQHF
d_gene: .; v_gene: TRBV5-6; abundance: many; j_gene: TRBJ2-1; CDR3nt: TGTGCCAGCACCGATCTCCAGGGACCCTACAATGAGCAGTTCTTC; CDR3aa: CASTDLQGPYNEQFF
d_gene: TRBD1; v_gene: TRBV9; abundance: .; j_gene: TRBJ1-2; CDR3nt: TGTGCCAGCAGCCCCCGGGACAGGGAAACGGACTATGGCTACACCTTC; CDR3aa: CASSPRDRETDYGYTF
d_gene: TRBD1; v_gene: TRBV7-6; abundance: few; j_gene: TRBJ2-5; CDR3nt: TGTGCCAGCAGCTTAGTTGCCAGGGGGGAGACCCAGTACTTC; CDR3aa: CASSLVARGETQYF
d_gene: .; v_gene: TRBV10-3; abundance: .; j_gene: TRBJ2-2; CDR3nt: TGTGCCATCAGGGGGGGGAACACCGGGGAGCTGTTTTTT; CDR3aa: CAIRGGNTGELFF
d_gene: .; v_gene: TRBV24-1; abundance: .; j_gene: TRBJ2-3; CDR3nt: TGTGCCACCAGTCCTTCACGCGGGGGCAGGTCAGATACGCAGTATTTT; CDR3aa: CATSPSRGGRSDTQYF
d_gene: .; v_gene: TRBV29-1; abundance: .; j_gene: TRBJ2-7; CDR3nt: TGCAGCGTTGCACTCGGGGGTCTTCCTCCCTACGAGCAGTACTTC; CDR3aa: CSVALGGLPPYEQYF
d_gene: .; v_gene: TRBV24-1; abundance: .; j_gene: TRBJ2-6; CDR3nt: TGTGCCACCAGTGAGCATGGAGGGCCTGGGGCCAACGTCCTGACTTTC; CDR3aa: CATSEHGGPGANVLTF